This T cell receptor (beta chain) was recorded in a study of shared clonotypes between healthy human individuals (dated by TCRdb to between 2020 and 2021). For context, the study as a whole: Two women and three men aged 18 to 49 years were included in the cohort. For each donor, three plates each were used for CD4 naive and CD4 memory, two plates were used for CD8 naive, and one plate was used for CD8 memory. Libraries were prepared and TCR repertoires were sequenced by different laboratories using diverse techniques, in order to increase sequencing depth and limit assay-specific biases. Leukapheresis yielded between about 0.9 and 9.5 billion PBMCs per donor. To estimate repertoire size and how much clonotype sharing occurs between individuals, the study deeply sequenced the blood TCR repertoires of about five healthy adults.

Donors were healthy HIV-negative adults with no recently reported acute infections or vaccinations. All donors were Caucasian adults living in Nashville, Tennessee, USA. CD4+ T cells were enriched by magnetic negative selection; naive cells were then positively selected on CD45RA, and the negative fraction formed the memory subset. Blood was obtained by leukapheresis, after which PBMCs were separated by Ficoll-Histopaque density gradient centrifugation and cryopreserved in liquid nitrogen vapor phase. Analytical flow cytometry was used to check the purity and quantity of every magnetically sorted T cell population. Genomic DNA was isolated from every sorted fraction and measured by UV absorbance on a Nanodrop 2000c. Comment on this clone: The antigen this receptor binds is unknown. The sample holds no much larger clone one base away, and base qualities are not on file.

TCR CDR3 regions were amplified from genomic DNA by multiplex PCR using the deep immunoSEQ assay. Extracted genomic DNA from each cell subset was spread evenly across all wells of several immunoSEQ 96-well plates, with each plate serving as a replicate. For sorted subsets, 150 to 250 ng genomic DNA, equal to tens of thousands of T cell genomes, was loaded into each replicate PCR. Purified libraries were quantified with a Qubit 3.0 fluorometer, sized on a Bioanalyzer 2100, and re-quantified with the KAPA Library Quantification kit. A separate single-read 150-cycle Illumina NextSeq 550 flow cell was used to sequence each immunoSEQ 96-well plate. In the source study's methods: Because the immunoSEQ output held only junctional sequences and lacked quality scores, the filtering could not match the filtering applied to full-length reads. Sequences were annotated with PyIR, a Python wrapper for IgBLAST v1.9, using IMGT germline references to assign V/J genes and CDR3. Reads were filtered out if the reads had weak V/J assignments (E-value above 1e-6), no CDR3, stop codons, out-of-frame junctions, or ambiguous translated residues. V3J clonotypes were defined as sequences sharing the same inferred V gene, J gene, and CDR3 amino acid sequence. To compute the percentage overlap between repertoires, the number of shared unique clonotypes was divided by the size of the smaller repertoire. RTK rarefaction, the Chao1 estimator, and Recon v2.1 estimates of unobserved clonotypes were used to assess repertoire richness. OLGA was used to compute generation probabilities for all TCRbeta clonotypes that the gDNA method yielded from four donors. TCRdb mirrors the immuneACCESS table, restricted to in-frame sequences. Some clones are absent from its copies; in checked studies, under half trace to an unresolved V gene, and the reason for the others is unknown. The V and J calls and clone size come from that table; D and trimming were worked out from the DNA. This sample gives roughly 500,000 clones in total; 90% to 96% of them show up just once. Roughly 0.06% of the sample comes from the top ten.

The germline V gene supplies CDR1 SGHNT and CDR2 YENEEA. The CDR3, cysteine through phenylalanine, is 12 amino acids long. The CDR3 DNA has 36 bases and is translated from base 1. Deletion took 0 bases off V and 8 bases off J, with a span of 4 bases between the germline ends. Beyond this particular receptor, the publication reports: Clonotypes shared by all four sorted-subset donors showed higher generation probabilities than non-shared clonotypes. When four donors were compared, the shared fraction of clonotypes was about 5.4% for naive CD4, 3.5% for naive CD8, 2.3% for memory CD4, and approximately 0.4% for memory CD8. Because the study included only a small number of donors, the genetic and exposure-history diversity represented was limited. Rarefaction of sorted-subset datasets indicated incomplete sequencing despite the large sequencing depth. Only blood was sampled, and tissue TCR repertoires likely differ from those in blood. Naive subsets generally had larger estimated clonotype richness than memory subsets. Based on pairwise subsampling, the degree of clonotype sharing among donors was expected to be affected by sequencing depth.

The sequencing sample was made of naive CD4+ T cells sorted from blood. Sample cell subset or site, as interpreted from the label and publication: CD45RA+ positively selected. This receptor chain uses TRBV11-3 and TRBJ2-2, with no confident D gene call. The TCR comes from a woman younger than 45 in good health. CDR3 loop: CASSLESGELFF. The DNA sequence is TGTGCCAGCAGCTTAGAGTCGGGGGAGCTGTTTTTT. Reference TRBV11-3 and TRBJ2-2 genes cover what lies past the CDR3, so the full variable domain is EAGVVQSPRYKIIEKKQPVAFWCNPISGHNTLYWYLQNLGQGPELLIRYENEEAVDDSQLPKDRFSAERLKGVDSTLKIQPAELGDSAVYLCASSLESGELFFGEGSRLTVL.